Listed below are T cell receptor beta chains from one sample, sequenced in a study of shared clonotypes between healthy human individuals. TCRdb keeps only in-frame clones here, not all; method: immunoSEQ multiplex PCR. The table shows about 2 million clones, with approximately 95% occurring only once. The sequencing sample was made of naive CD8+ T cells sorted from blood. The origin of the receptors is a man aged 18-30 years in good health. Both conserved end residues are part of each CDR3. D genes are given only for firm matches. The listing skips clone size in some rows; elsewhere it reads once, few, many or a size class.

CDR3aa	CDR3nt	d_gene	v_gene	j_gene	abundance
CASSFNANTGELFF	TGTGCCAGCAGTTTTAACGCGAACACCGGGGAGCTGTTTTTT	-	TRBV28	TRBJ2-2	-
CASSQVGGAGETQYF	TGCGCCAGCAGCCAAGTAGGCGGGGCAGGGGAGACCCAGTACTTC	-	TRBV4-1	TRBJ2-5	-
CAWALGNGNQPQHF	TGTGCCTGGGCGTTGGGGAATGGCAATCAGCCCCAGCATTTT	-	TRBV30	TRBJ1-5	-
CASSLLGEKLFF	TGTGCCAGCAGCTTATTGGGTGAAAAACTGTTTTTT	-	TRBV11-1	TRBJ1-4	-
CASSHDGYEQYF	TGTGCCAGCAGCCACGACGGCTACGAGCAGTACTTC	-	TRBV27	TRBJ2-7	-
CASSIDRGTGELFF	TGTGCCAGTAGTATAGACAGGGGAACCGGGGAGCTGTTTTTT	-	TRBV19	TRBJ2-2	-
CASSRLDTYNEQFF	TGTGCCAGCAGCCGACTAGACACCTACAATGAGCAGTTCTTC	-	TRBV7-9	TRBJ2-1	once
CASSFPGQGAYEQYF	TGTGCCAGCAGCTTCCCGGGACAGGGAGCCTACGAGCAGTACTTC	TRBD1	TRBV11-2	TRBJ2-7	-
CASSLSPSRGDTQYF	TGTGCCAGCAGTTTATCCCCCAGCCGGGGGGATACGCAGTATTTT	-	TRBV27	TRBJ2-3	-
CASSLANDRYYLGYTF	TGCGCCAGCAGCTTGGCTAATGACAGGTATTATCTCGGCTACACCTTC	-	TRBV5-1	TRBJ1-2	-
CASSPLSGVDEQYF	TGTGCCAGCAGCCCGCTTTCGGGGGTGGACGAGCAGTACTTC	-	TRBV21-1	TRBJ2-7	-
CATSRDLWREGRTGELFF	TGTGCCACCAGCAGAGATCTGTGGCGGGAGGGCCGGACCGGGGAGCTGTTTTTT	TRBD2	TRBV15	TRBJ2-2	-
CASNPKGNYEQYF	TGTGCCAGCAACCCCAAGGGTAATTACGAGCAGTACTTC	-	TRBV6-5	TRBJ2-7	-
CASSLAPGQGDYEQFF	TGCGCCAGCAGCTTGGCTCCGGGACAGGGGGACTATGAGCAGTTCTTC	TRBD1	TRBV5-1	TRBJ2-1	once
CAWSMGRVGSGGYTF	TGTGCCTGGAGTATGGGCCGGGTGGGGAGCGGGGGCTACACCTTC	-	TRBV30	TRBJ1-2	few
CAISEEPGNEQFF	TGTGCCATCAGTGAGGAGCCAGGAAATGAGCAGTTCTTC	-	TRBV10-3	TRBJ2-1	-
CASSPSGGETNYEQYF	TGTGCCAGCAGCCCTAGCGGGGGGGAAACCAACTACGAGCAGTACTTC	TRBD2	TRBV27	TRBJ2-7	-
CASSYRAAYNSPLHF	TGTGCCAGCAGCTATCGGGCAGCCTATAATTCACCCCTCCACTTT	-	TRBV7-2	TRBJ1-6	-
CASSQSAGRSYNEQFF	TGTGCCAGCAGCCAATCAGCCGGGAGGTCCTACAATGAGCAGTTCTTC	TRBD2	TRBV14	TRBJ2-1	-
CASSVLLGQGASGGELFF	TGTGCCAGCAGTGTCTTGCTTGGACAGGGGGCGTCTGGCGGGGAGCTGTTTTTT	TRBD1	TRBV6-1	TRBJ2-2	-
CASLSEPTDTQYF	TGTGCCAGCTTAAGCGAACCCACAGATACGCAGTATTTT	-	TRBV5-4	TRBJ2-3	few
CASSPSGGTDTQYF	TGTGCCAGCAGCCCTAGCGGGGGCACAGATACGCAGTATTTT	TRBD2	TRBV7-6	TRBJ2-3	-
CATQGSTQYF	TGTGCCACGCAGGGGTCGACCCAGTACTTC	-	TRBV7-8	TRBJ2-5	-
CASSVGGGPFYEQYF	TGTGCCAGCAGCGTAGGGGGGGGACCCTTCTACGAGCAGTACTTC	TRBD2	TRBV9	TRBJ2-7	-
CASSFGTGVEAFF	TGTGCCAGCAGTTTCGGGACCGGAGTTGAAGCTTTCTTT	-	TRBV5-6	TRBJ1-1	-
CASSQILTDTQYF	TGTGCCAGCAGCCAAATCCTCACAGATACGCAGTATTTT	-	TRBV6-5	TRBJ2-3	-
CASSEGIAGARFQETQYF	TGCGCCAGCAGTGAGGGGATAGCGGGGGCTCGCTTCCAAGAGACCCAGTACTTC	TRBD2	TRBV10-2	TRBJ2-5	-
CASSPPDRERTGELFF	TGTGCCAGCAGCCCCCCGGACAGGGAACGGACCGGGGAGCTGTTTTTT	TRBD1	TRBV13	TRBJ2-2	-
CASSLGIRTGPGYEQYF	TGTGCCAGCAGCTTGGGGATCCGGACAGGCCCCGGCTACGAGCAGTACTTC	TRBD1	TRBV5-4	TRBJ2-7	-
CASSEGLAGGVETQYF	TGTGCCAGCAGCGAAGGACTAGCGGGGGGGGTAGAGACCCAGTACTTC	TRBD2	TRBV7-8	TRBJ2-5	-
CASSFNPPGWGTSGNRDEQFF	TGCGCCAGCAGCTTCAACCCACCAGGGTGGGGGACTAGCGGGAATCGGGATGAGCAGTTCTTC	TRBD2	TRBV5-1	TRBJ2-1	once
CASSLNEGQVDEKLFF	TGTGCCAGCAGTTTGAACGAGGGACAGGTAGATGAAAAACTGTTTTTT	TRBD1	TRBV28	TRBJ1-4	-
CAISGGDGYTF	TGTGCCATCAGTGGGGGGGATGGCTACACCTTC	-	TRBV10-3	TRBJ1-2	-
CASSFRGGYEQYF	TGTGCCAGCAGTTTCAGGGGGGGCTACGAGCAGTACTTC	-	TRBV27	TRBJ2-7	-
CASSLFRDEQYF	TGTGCCAGCAGCTTGTTCAGGGACGAGCAGTACTTC	-	TRBV7-8	TRBJ2-7	-
CASSLVRGPETQYF	TGTGCCAGCAGCTTGGTTCGAGGCCCAGAGACCCAGTACTTC	-	TRBV5-6	TRBJ2-5	-
CASSRDRGGEQFF	TGCGCCAGCAGCCGAGACAGGGGCGGGGAGCAGTTCTTC	TRBD1	TRBV4-3	TRBJ2-1	-
CASSGDWQETQYF	TGTGCCAGCAGCGGCGACTGGCAAGAGACCCAGTACTTC	-	TRBV9	TRBJ2-5	-
CASKAGGPHSIYEQYF	TGTGCCAGCAAAGCGGGGGGTCCCCATTCGATATACGAGCAGTACTTC	TRBD2	TRBV11-2	TRBJ2-7	-
CASSQVVGETQYF	TGCGCCAGCAGCCAAGTGGTAGGCGAGACCCAGTACTTC	-	TRBV4-1	TRBJ2-5	few
CASSSSGTGFYEQYF	TGTGCCAGCAGCTCCAGTGGTACAGGGTTTTACGAGCAGTACTTC	-	TRBV11-2	TRBJ2-7	-
CASSPEAHPYYGYTF	TGTGCCAGCTCCCCCGAGGCCCATCCTTACTATGGCTACACCTTC	-	TRBV6-1	TRBJ1-2	-
CSVRTGFGYTF	TGCAGCGTTCGTACAGGGTTTGGCTACACCTTC	-	TRBV29-1	TRBJ1-2	-
CASSRVTSGASNTGELFF	TGTGCCAGCAGCCGAGTGACTAGCGGGGCCTCTAACACCGGGGAGCTGTTTTTT	TRBD2	TRBV14	TRBJ2-2	-
CASTQAGGNIQYF	TGTGCCAGCACCCAAGCGGGGGGAAACATTCAGTACTTC	TRBD2	TRBV11-2	TRBJ2-4	-
CATSRDGRDQPQHF	TGTGCCACCAGCAGAGACGGCAGGGATCAGCCCCAGCATTTT	-	TRBV15	TRBJ1-5	-
CASTDQGLEETQYF	TGTGCCAGCACCGATCAGGGATTGGAAGAGACCCAGTACTTC	-	TRBV5-6	TRBJ2-5	-
CASSLFGLALNEQFF	TGTGCCAGCAGCTTATTCGGACTAGCTTTGAATGAGCAGTTCTTC	TRBD2	TRBV7-2	TRBJ2-1	once
CASSQSPGQITYEQYF	TGCGCCAGCAGCCAAAGTCCGGGACAGATAACCTACGAGCAGTACTTC	TRBD1	TRBV4-1	TRBJ2-7	-
CASGPTGPNSYEQYF	TGCGCCAGCGGCCCTACGGGACCAAACTCCTACGAGCAGTACTTC	-	TRBV4-3	TRBJ2-7	-
CASSLQGALNQPQHF	TGTGCCAGCAGTCTCCAGGGGGCCCTCAATCAGCCCCAGCATTTT	TRBD1	TRBV28	TRBJ1-5	-